This T cell receptor (beta chain) was captured by sequencing in a study of T cells in Graves' hyperthyroidism and ophthalmopathy. Study details: Blood from the periphery was taken at initial diagnosis, before any treatment.

RNA transcripts provided the source from which TCR beta CDR3 regions were amplified. The TCR CDR3 was amplified in a first-round RT-PCR using the HTBI primer set. Each CDR3 protein is one row after TCRdb ran MiXCR on the multiplex PCR reads. Counted here are 500,000 to 650,000 distinct CDR3 sequences, less than 15% occurring once; the ten biggest clones make up over 11%. This clonotype was seen ten or more times. What it binds is not known. Stable disease denoted Graves' hyperthyroidism without ophthalmopathy progression within 18 months. The CDR3 length is 14 residues. Germline V lookup: CDR1 GTSNPN, CDR2 SVGIG (reference sequence). Trimming removed 0 bases from V and 4 bases from J, with 13 bases in between. Broader study findings: Blood also contained most expanded thyroid clonotypes above 0.001.

The receptor was derived from a middle-aged woman with Graves' hyperthyroidism. The specimen sequenced was blood. The chain employs TRBV30 and TRBJ2-7; possibly TRBD2 for D (7 bases). In DNA form, the CDR3 reads TGTGCCTGGAGTGTAGGGGGGGGGCCTTACGAGCAGTACTTC. It translates to CAWSVGGGPYEQYF.